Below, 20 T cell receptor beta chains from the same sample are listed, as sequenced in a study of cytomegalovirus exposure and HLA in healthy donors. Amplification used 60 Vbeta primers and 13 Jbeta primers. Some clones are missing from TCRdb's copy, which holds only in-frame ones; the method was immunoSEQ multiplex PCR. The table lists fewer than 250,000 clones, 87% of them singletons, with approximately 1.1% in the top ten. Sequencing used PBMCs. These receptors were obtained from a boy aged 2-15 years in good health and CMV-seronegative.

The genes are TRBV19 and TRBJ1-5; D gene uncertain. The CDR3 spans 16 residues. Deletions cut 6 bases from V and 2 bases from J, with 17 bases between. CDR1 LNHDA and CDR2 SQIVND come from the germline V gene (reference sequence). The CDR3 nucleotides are TGTGCCAGTAGCAAAGATAAAATAGCGGGCAATCAGCCCCAGCATTTT. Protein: CASSKDKIAGNQPQHF.

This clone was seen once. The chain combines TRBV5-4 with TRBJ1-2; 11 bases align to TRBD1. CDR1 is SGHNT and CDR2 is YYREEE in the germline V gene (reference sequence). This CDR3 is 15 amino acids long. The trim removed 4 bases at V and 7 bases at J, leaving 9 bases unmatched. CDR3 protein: CASSVTGQGVRGYTF. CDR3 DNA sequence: TGTGCCAGCAGCGTGACGGGACAGGGGGTTCGTGGCTACACCTTC.

This chain's CDR3 is CASAFSGAGDTQYF. For the CDR3, the DNA is TGCGCCAGCGCTTTTAGCGGGGCGGGGGATACGCAGTATTTT. The genes are TRBV5-1 and TRBJ2-3, with 8 bases lining up with TRBD2. The V gene end was trimmed by 7 bases and the J gene end by 6 bases; junction bases not matched to a gene: 10. Germline CDR1 and CDR2: SGHRS and YFSETQ. The length of the CDR3 is 14 residues.

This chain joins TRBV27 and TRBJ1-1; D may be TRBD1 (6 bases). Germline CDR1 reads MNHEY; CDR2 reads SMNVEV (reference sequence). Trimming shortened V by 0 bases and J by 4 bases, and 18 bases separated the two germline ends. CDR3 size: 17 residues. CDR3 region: CASSLSQTYRVFTEAFF. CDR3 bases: TGTGCCAGCAGTTTATCACAAACTTACAGGGTGTTCACTGAAGCTTTCTTT.

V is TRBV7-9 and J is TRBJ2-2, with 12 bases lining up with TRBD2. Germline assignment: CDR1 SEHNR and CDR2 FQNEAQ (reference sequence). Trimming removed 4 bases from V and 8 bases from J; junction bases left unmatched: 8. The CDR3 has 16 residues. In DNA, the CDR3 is TGTGCCAGCAGCTATCGACTAGCGGGAGTAGCTGGGGAGCTGTTTTTT. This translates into CASSYRLAGVAGELFF. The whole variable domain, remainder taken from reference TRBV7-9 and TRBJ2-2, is DTGVSQNPRHKITKRGQNVTFRCDPISEHNRLYWYRQTLGQGPEFLTYFQNEAQLEKSRLLSDRFSAERPKGSFSTLEIQRTEQGDSAMYLCASSYRLAGVAGELFFGEGSRLTVL.

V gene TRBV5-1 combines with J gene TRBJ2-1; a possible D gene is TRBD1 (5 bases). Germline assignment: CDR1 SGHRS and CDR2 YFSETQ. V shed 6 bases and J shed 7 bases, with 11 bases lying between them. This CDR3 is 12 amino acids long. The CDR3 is CASKGVDNEQFF. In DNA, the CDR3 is TGCGCCAGCAAAGGGGTAGATAATGAGCAGTTCTTC.

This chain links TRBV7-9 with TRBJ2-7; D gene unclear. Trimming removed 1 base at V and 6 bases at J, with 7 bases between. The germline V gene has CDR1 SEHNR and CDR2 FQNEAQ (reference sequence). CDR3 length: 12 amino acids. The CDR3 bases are TGTGCCAGCAGCTTAGTACAGACCGAGCAGTACTTC. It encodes CASSLVQTEQYF.

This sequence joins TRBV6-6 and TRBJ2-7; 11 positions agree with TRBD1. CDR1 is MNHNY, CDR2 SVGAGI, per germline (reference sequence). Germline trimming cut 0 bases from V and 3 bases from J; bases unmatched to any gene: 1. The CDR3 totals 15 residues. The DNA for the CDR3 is TGTGCCAGCAGTTACTCGGGACAGGGGGGCTACGAGCAGTACTTC. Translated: CASSYSGQGGYEQYF.

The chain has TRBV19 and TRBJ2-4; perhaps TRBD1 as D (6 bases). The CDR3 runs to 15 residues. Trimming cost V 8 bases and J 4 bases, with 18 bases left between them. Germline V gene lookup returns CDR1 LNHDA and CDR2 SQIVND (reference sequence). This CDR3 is CASGEQGFAKNIQYF. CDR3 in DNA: TGTGCCAGTGGAGAACAGGGATTTGCGAAAAACATTCAGTACTTC.

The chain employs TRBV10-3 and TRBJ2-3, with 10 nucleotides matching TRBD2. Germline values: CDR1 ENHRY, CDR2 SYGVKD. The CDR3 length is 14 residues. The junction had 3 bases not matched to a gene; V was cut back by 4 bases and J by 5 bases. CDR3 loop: CAISVSGGRDTQYF. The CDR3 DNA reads TGTGCCATCAGTGTTAGCGGGGGGCGAGATACGCAGTATTTT.

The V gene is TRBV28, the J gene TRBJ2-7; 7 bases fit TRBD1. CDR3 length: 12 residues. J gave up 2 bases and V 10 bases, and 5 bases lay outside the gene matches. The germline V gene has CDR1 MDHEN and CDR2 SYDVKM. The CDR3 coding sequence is TGTGCCACCCAACAGGGGACCTACGAGCAGTACTTC. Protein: CATQQGTYEQYF.

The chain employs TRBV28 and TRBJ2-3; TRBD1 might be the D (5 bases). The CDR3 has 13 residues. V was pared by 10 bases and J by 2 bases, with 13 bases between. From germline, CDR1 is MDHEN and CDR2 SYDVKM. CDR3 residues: CATRGIDTDTQYF. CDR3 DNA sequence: TGTGCCACTAGGGGAATAGACACAGATACGCAGTATTTT.

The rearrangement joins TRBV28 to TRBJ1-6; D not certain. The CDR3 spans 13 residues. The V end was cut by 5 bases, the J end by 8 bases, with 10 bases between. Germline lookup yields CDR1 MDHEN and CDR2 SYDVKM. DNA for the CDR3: TGTGCCAGCAGTGTTGTCTTGTATTCACCCCTCCACTTT. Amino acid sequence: CASSVVLYSPLHF.

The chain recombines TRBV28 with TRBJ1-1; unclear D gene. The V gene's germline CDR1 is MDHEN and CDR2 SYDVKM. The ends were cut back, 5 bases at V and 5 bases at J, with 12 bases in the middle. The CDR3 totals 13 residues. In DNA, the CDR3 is TGTGCCAGCAGTCTTCCGCGAAGTACTGAAGCTTTCTTT. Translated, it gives CASSLPRSTEAFF.

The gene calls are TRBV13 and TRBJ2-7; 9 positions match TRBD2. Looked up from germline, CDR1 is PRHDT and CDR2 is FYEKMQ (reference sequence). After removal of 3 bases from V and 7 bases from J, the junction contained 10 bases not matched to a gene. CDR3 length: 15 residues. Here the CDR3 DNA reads TGTGCCAGCAGCTTGACTAGCGGTGGGGCCTGGGAGCAGTACTTC. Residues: CASSLTSGGAWEQYF.

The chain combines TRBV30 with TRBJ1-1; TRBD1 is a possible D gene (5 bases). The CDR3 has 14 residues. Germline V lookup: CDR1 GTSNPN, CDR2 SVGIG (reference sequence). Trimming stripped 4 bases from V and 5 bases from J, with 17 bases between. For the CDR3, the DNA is TGTGCCTGGACCCTACCCGGGGGGAAGACTGAAGCTTTCTTT. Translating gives CAWTLPGGKTEAFF.

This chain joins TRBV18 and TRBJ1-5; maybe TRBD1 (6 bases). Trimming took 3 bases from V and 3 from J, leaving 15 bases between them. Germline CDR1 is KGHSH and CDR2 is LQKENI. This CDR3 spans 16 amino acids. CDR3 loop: CASSPSVQGNNQPQHF. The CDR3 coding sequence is TGTGCCAGCTCACCCAGTGTACAGGGAAACAATCAGCCCCAGCATTTT.

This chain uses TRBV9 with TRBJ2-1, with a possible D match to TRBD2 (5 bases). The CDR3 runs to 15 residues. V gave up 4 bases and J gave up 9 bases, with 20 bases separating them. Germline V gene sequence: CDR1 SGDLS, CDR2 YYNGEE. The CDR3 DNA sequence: TGTGCCAGCAGCCCGGTTATGCTTGCCGGAGGTGAGCAGTTCTTC. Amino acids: CASSPVMLAGGEQFF.

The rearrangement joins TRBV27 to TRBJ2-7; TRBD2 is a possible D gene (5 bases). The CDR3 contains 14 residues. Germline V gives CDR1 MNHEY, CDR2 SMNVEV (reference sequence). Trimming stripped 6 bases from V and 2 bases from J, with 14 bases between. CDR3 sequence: CASRTLVGTYEQYF. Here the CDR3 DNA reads TGTGCCAGCAGAACACTAGTCGGGACCTACGAGCAGTACTTC.

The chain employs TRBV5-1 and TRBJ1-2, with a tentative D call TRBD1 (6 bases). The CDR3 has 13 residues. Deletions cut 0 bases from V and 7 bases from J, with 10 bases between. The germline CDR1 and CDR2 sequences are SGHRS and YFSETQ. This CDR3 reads CASSLEGVGGYTF. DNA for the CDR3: TGCGCCAGCAGCTTGGAGGGGGTTGGTGGCTACACCTTC.